The subject of this entry is one TCR beta chain. The data originate from a study of blood T cell repertoires in COVID-19. In the study overall: Sites across the United States, Italy and Spain contributed samples from acute and convalescent COVID-19. T cells, B-cell-depleted T cells, or PBMCs provided the cDNA or gDNA that served as material.

Assay used: immunoSEQ multiplex PCR; TCRdb lists only in-frame clones, some missing. The sample holds 45,000 to 60,000 clones, approximately 90% seen once. This CDR3 has 15 residues. CDR1 and CDR2 from the germline V gene are LGHNT and FRNRAP. Trimming stripped 0 bases from V and 9 bases from J, with 15 bases between. The TCR originated in a man aged 50 to 60 with acute or convalescent COVID-19. Material for sequencing was peripheral blood. The chain is built from TRBV12-5 and TRBJ2-1; D perhaps matches TRBD2 (5 bases). The CDR3 spells CASGLVLGSGSEQFF. CDR3 bases: TGTGCTAGTGGTTTGGTCCTGGGGTCGGGGAGTGAGCAGTTCTTC.